The next 22 T cell receptor beta chains were all read from a single sample in a study of graft-versus-host responses after intestinal transplantation. Using immunoSEQ multiplex PCR, the repertoire was profiled, and TCRdb retains in-frame clones only, with some absent. The sample has approximately 24,000 clones, 85% to 95% seen once. The material was PBMCs, obtained 39 days after intestinal transplant. The receptors originated from a human patient who received an intestinal transplant, so some T cells may come from the graft donor.

The V gene is TRBV7-9, the J gene TRBJ2-1; D unresolved. V was pared by 0 bases and J by 2 bases, with 8 bases between. This CDR3 region has 15 residues. Looked up from germline, CDR1 is SEHNR and CDR2 is FQNEAQ (reference sequence). CDR3 DNA: TGTGCCAGCAGCTTAGCGTCGGGCCCCTACAATGAGCAGTTCTTC. Its translation: CASSLASGPYNEQFF.

This rearrangement joins TRBV19 to TRBJ2-7, with D possibly being TRBD1 or TRBD2 (5 bases each). This CDR3 is 15 amino acids long. Trimming left V 5 bases short and J 0 bases short, with 14 bases between. Germline CDR1 reads LNHDA; CDR2 reads SQIVND (reference sequence). The CDR3 sequence: CASSPRDVLSYEQYF. For the CDR3, the DNA is TGTGCCAGTAGTCCCCGGGACGTCCTCTCCTACGAGCAGTACTTC.

V and J are TRBV5-8 and TRBJ1-2; no firm D call. Per germline, CDR1 SGHTS and CDR2 YDEGEE. Trimming took off 2 bases at V and 2 bases at J, with 13 bases between the two ends. The CDR3 totals 15 residues. The CDR3 loop is CASSLMVCLNYGYTF. CDR3 in DNA: TGTGCCAGCAGCTTAATGGTTTGTCTAAACTATGGCTACACCTTC.

Comment on this clone: The germline gene is not matched at one end of the junction; a read error may be the cause. J is TRBJ2-5 and V is TRBV29-1, with 15 positions matching TRBD2. Germline CDR1 is SQVTM and CDR2 is ANQGSEA. There are 18 residues in the CDR3. The CDR3 nucleotides read TGCAGCTTTGACGGACTAGCGGGAGGGCTTTCCCTAGAAGAGACCCAGTACTTC. Translation gives CSFDGLAGGLSLEETQYF.

The V gene is TRBV7-9, the J gene TRBJ2-6; tentative D call: TRBD1 (6 bases). Trimming stripped 0 bases from V and 0 bases from J, with 6 bases between. The CDR3 has 16 amino acids. Germline CDR1 is SEHNR and CDR2 is FQNEAQ (reference sequence). Here the CDR3 reads CASSLADSSGANVLTF. CDR3 coding DNA: TGTGCCAGCAGCTTAGCGGACAGCTCTGGGGCCAACGTCCTGACTTTC.

The chain combines TRBV7-9 with TRBJ2-1; TRBD2 is a possible D gene (6 bases). From germline, CDR1 is SEHNR and CDR2 FQNEAQ (reference sequence). This CDR3 has 16 residues. The germline V and J ends were trimmed by 1 base and 4 bases, with 14 bases remaining between them. This CDR3 is CASSLGFGSSYNEQFF. DNA of the CDR3: TGTGCCAGCAGCTTAGGATTCGGGAGTTCATACAATGAGCAGTTCTTC.

This chain connects TRBV9 to TRBJ2-7; 11 bases are a match to TRBD2. Germline assignment: CDR1 SGDLS and CDR2 YYNGEE. The CDR3 sequence is 16 residues long. Trimming took 3 bases from V and 6 from J; bases not matched to a gene: 11. CDR3 loop: CASSASTSGSRGEQYF. CDR3 nucleotides: TGTGCCAGCAGCGCATCAACTAGCGGGAGTAGGGGCGAGCAGTACTTC.

The chain uses TRBV6-6 and TRBJ1-1; 10 bases match TRBD1. The germline CDR1 and CDR2 sequences are MNHNY and SVGAGI (reference sequence). V lost 2 bases, J lost 4 bases, and 7 bases stayed unmatched. CDR3 length: 16 amino acids. CDR3 sequence (DNA): TGTGCCAGCAGTTACCCTAGGGGACAGGGGTCCACTGAAGCTTTCTTT. Residues: CASSYPRGQGSTEAFF.

The chain links TRBV11-2 to TRBJ1-3; the D is unclear. CDR3 length: 15 amino acids. Trimming removed 3 bases at V and 0 bases at J, with 9 bases between. The V gene's germline CDR1 is SGHAT and CDR2 FQNNGV. CDR3 amino acids: CASSFSWNSGNTIYF. CDR3 bases: TGTGCCAGCAGCTTTTCATGGAACTCTGGAAACACCATATATTTT.

V gene TRBV6-5 combines with J gene TRBJ2-5; TRBD2 agrees at 10 bases. The V and J ends lost 7 bases and 2 bases, in that order; junction bases with no gene match: 4. The CDR3 is 14 residues long. The germline CDR1 and CDR2 sequences are MNHEY and SVGAGI. In DNA, the CDR3 is TGTGCCAGCATGCCGGGACTAGCGCAAGAGACCCAGTACTTC. Amino acids: CASMPGLAQETQYF.

As DNA, the CDR3 is TGTGCCAGCAGCCTAACTGGACAGTCCAACACCGGGGAGCTGTTTTTT. This translates into CASSLTGQSNTGELFF. The chain uses TRBV6-9 and TRBJ2-2; D might be TRBD1 (6 bases). V lost 6 bases and J 2 bases, leaving 16 bases between the germline ends. The V gene's germline CDR1 is MNHGY and CDR2 SVAAGI. This CDR3 region has 16 residues.

This clone was observed once. This sequence joins TRBV15 and TRBJ2-7; D remains unclear. Germline V gives CDR1 LNHNV, CDR2 YYDKDF (reference sequence). CDR3 length equals 13 residues. The ends were cut back, 3 bases at V and 0 bases at J, with 6 bases in the middle. The CDR3 protein is CATSRALSYEQYF. The DNA for the CDR3 is TGTGCCACCAGCAGGGCCCTCTCCTACGAGCAGTACTTC.

This chain connects TRBV6-9 to TRBJ1-5; the D is unclear. The CDR3 runs to 11 residues. Trimming removed 5 bases from V and 5 bases from J, with 4 bases in between. From germline, CDR1 is MNHGY and CDR2 SVAAGI. DNA for the CDR3: TGTGCCAGCAGTGACTATCAGCCCCAGCATTTT. This translates into CASSDYQPQHF.

The chain couples TRBV19 to TRBJ2-1; 12 positions agree with TRBD2. Germline CDR1 and CDR2: LNHDA and SQIVND (reference sequence). With 3 bases clipped from V and 5 bases from J, the junction kept 5 bases outside the gene matches. The CDR3 totals 16 residues. CDR3 in amino acids: CASSMRGLAGDNEQFF. Written as DNA, the CDR3 is TGTGCCAGTAGTATGAGGGGACTAGCGGGCGACAATGAGCAGTTCTTC. The variable domain in full, with the rest retrieved from reference TRBV19 and TRBJ2-1, is DGGITQSPKYLFRKEGQNVTLSCEQNLNHDAMYWYRQDPGQGLRLIYYSQIVNDFQKGDIAEGYSVSREKKESFPLTVTSAQKNPTAFYLCASSMRGLAGDNEQFFGPGTRLTVL.

The CDR3 DNA reads TGTGCCAGCAGCTTAACAGGGACGACCAGCGAGCAGTACTTC. Its protein is CASSLTGTTSEQYF. V is TRBV7-3 and J is TRBJ2-7; D could derive from TRBD1 or TRBD2 (5 bases each). The CDR3 totals 14 residues. Trimming stripped 0 bases from V and 6 bases from J, with 12 bases between. Germline assignment: CDR1 SGHTA and CDR2 FQGTGA.

This chain uses TRBV11-2 with TRBJ1-5; possible D gene TRBD1, 6 bases. Germline V lookup: CDR1 SGHAT, CDR2 FQNNGV. This CDR3 has 12 residues. Trimming took off 3 bases at V and 9 bases at J, with 9 bases between the two ends. The CDR3 spells CASSLKGGPQHF. In DNA form, the CDR3 reads TGTGCCAGCAGCTTGAAGGGGGGGCCCCAGCATTTT.

This chain uses TRBV7-9 with TRBJ2-5, with a possible D match to TRBD2 (6 bases). V lost 1 base and J lost 8, with 17 bases in between. Germline loops: CDR1 SEHNR, CDR2 FQNEAQ (reference sequence). The CDR3 runs to 15 residues. In DNA form, the CDR3 reads TGTGCCAGCAGCTTAGTCGAGGCGGGACCGAAAACCCAGTACTTC. Encoded protein: CASSLVEAGPKTQYF.

The chain has TRBV5-4 and TRBJ2-5, with 13 bases that match TRBD2. Germline trimming cut 3 bases from V and 7 bases from J; bases unmatched to any gene: 6. Germline V gene lookup returns CDR1 SGHNT and CDR2 YYREEE (reference sequence). This CDR3 spans 15 amino acids. The CDR3 DNA sequence: TGTGCCAGCAGCTCCGGACTAGCGGGGGAGGGGACCCAGTACTTC. Protein: CASSSGLAGEGTQYF.

The chain carries TRBV28 and TRBJ2-5; 7 bases match TRBD1. The CDR3 spans 14 residues. The junction had 5 bases not matched to a gene; V was cut back by 3 bases and J by 4 bases. CDR1 MDHEN and CDR2 SYDVKM come from the germline V gene. CDR3 sequence reads: CASSFQGVGETQYF. The CDR3 coding sequence is TGTGCCAGCAGTTTCCAGGGGGTTGGAGAGACCCAGTACTTC.

This chain links TRBV25-1 with TRBJ2-1; 7 bases line up with TRBD1. The CDR3 extends over 16 amino acids. V lost 4 bases, J lost 0 bases, and 6 bases stayed unmatched. Germline V gene lookup returns CDR1 MGHDK and CDR2 SYGVNS. DNA for the CDR3: TGTGCCAGCAGTGGGGGACAGCTGAGCTCCTACAATGAGCAGTTCTTC. As protein: CASSGGQLSSYNEQFF. The full variable domain, completed using reference TRBV25-1 and TRBJ2-1, is EADIYQTPRYLVIGTGKKITLECSQTMGHDKMYWYQQDPGMELHLIHYSYGVNSTEKGDLSSESTVSRIRTEHFPLTLESARPSHTSQYLCASSGGQLSSYNEQFFGPGTRLTVL.

This sequence joins TRBV2 and TRBJ2-1; 11 bases are shared with TRBD2. J gave up 3 bases and V 6 bases, and 7 bases lay outside the gene matches. CDR1 and CDR2 (germline): SNHLY, FYNNEI. The CDR3 runs 16 residues. The CDR3 sequence: CASSHLGLADYNEQFF. CDR3 nucleotide sequence: TGTGCCAGCAGCCACCTGGGACTAGCGGACTACAATGAGCAGTTCTTC.

The rearrangement links TRBV19 to TRBJ2-1; no clear D. The germline V gene encodes CDR1 LNHDA and CDR2 SQIVND (reference sequence). Trimming shortened V by 3 bases and J by 0 bases, and 9 bases separated the two germline ends. CDR3 length: 15 residues. The CDR3 loop reads CASSISHFSYNEQFF. As DNA, the CDR3 is TGTGCCAGTAGTATTTCCCATTTCTCCTACAATGAGCAGTTCTTC.